The rows below give T cell receptor beta chains drawn from one sample of a study of T cell repertoires in cytomegalovirus infection. Each CDR3 protein is one row after TCRdb ran MiXCR on the reads. The sample carries 200,000 to 250,000 distinct CDR3 sequences, roughly 20% recorded once. The source material was CD8+ T cells from PBMCs. The receptors derive from a human donor in good health (CMV status not recorded). Some clones in this sample may be carry-over from other donors' samples. CDR3s include the opening cysteine and the closing phenylalanine or tryptophan. Each record gives: D gene, clone size, J gene, V gene, CDR3 protein, CDR3 DNA. The D gene is left open where the match is weak. Expanded clones get a size class; other rows say once, few or many, or leave the size out.

d_gene: -; abundance: -; j_gene: TRBJ1-5; v_gene: TRBV19; CDR3aa: CASNPGGSLSQPQHF; CDR3nt: TGTGCCAGTAACCCTGGTGGCAGTCTCAGTCAGCCCCAGCATTTT
d_gene: TRBD2; abundance: many; j_gene: TRBJ2-3; v_gene: TRBV7-9; CDR3aa: CASSFYGGASDTQYF; CDR3nt: TGTGCCAGCAGCTTTTACGGGGGGGCCTCAGATACGCAGTATTTT
d_gene: -; abundance: few; j_gene: TRBJ2-1; v_gene: TRBV6-4; CDR3aa: CASSDSPNSQVDEQFF; CDR3nt: TGTGCCAGCAGTGATTCACCCAACTCGCAGGTCGATGAGCAGTTCTTC
d_gene: -; abundance: few; j_gene: TRBJ2-4; v_gene: TRBV29-1; CDR3aa: CSVVLTMNIQYF; CDR3nt: TGCAGCGTCGTCCTGACTATGAACATTCAGTACTTC
d_gene: TRBD1; abundance: -; j_gene: TRBJ1-1; v_gene: TRBV4-1; CDR3aa: CASSLQGADTEAFF; CDR3nt: TGCGCCAGCAGCCTACAGGGGGCGGACACTGAAGCTTTCTTT
d_gene: TRBD2; abundance: -; j_gene: TRBJ2-1; v_gene: TRBV4-2; CDR3aa: CASSQGPSGGDNEQFF; CDR3nt: TGTGCCAGCAGCCAAGGGCCGAGCGGGGGAGACAATGAGCAGTTCTTC
d_gene: -; abundance: few; j_gene: TRBJ1-1; v_gene: TRBV6-6; CDR3aa: CASSYLEGNGGTEAFF; CDR3nt: TGTGCCAGCAGTTACCTGGAGGGGAACGGTGGCACTGAAGCTTTCTTT
d_gene: TRBD1; abundance: few; j_gene: TRBJ1-1; v_gene: TRBV28; CDR3aa: CASSDMGQSTEAFF; CDR3nt: TGTGCCAGCAGCGATATGGGACAGAGTACTGAAGCTTTCTTT
d_gene: TRBD1; abundance: many; j_gene: TRBJ2-3; v_gene: TRBV7-2; CDR3aa: CASSPTGGPDTQYF; CDR3nt: TGTGCCAGCAGCCCGACAGGGGGCCCAGATACGCAGTATTTT
d_gene: -; abundance: -; j_gene: TRBJ2-1; v_gene: TRBV28; CDR3aa: CASASPLRDSLYNEQFF; CDR3nt: TGTGCCAGCGCATCCCCCCTTCGGGACTCCTTGTACAATGAGCAGTTCTTC
d_gene: -; abundance: few; j_gene: TRBJ2-7; v_gene: TRBV7-9; CDR3aa: CASSPTPGDSSYEQYF; CDR3nt: TGTGCCAGCAGCCCCACCCCGGGCGATAGCTCCTACGAGCAGTACTTC
d_gene: -; abundance: many; j_gene: TRBJ1-1; v_gene: TRBV28; CDR3aa: CASSLQGRDEAFF; CDR3nt: TGTGCCAGCAGTTTACAAGGAAGGGATGAAGCTTTCTTT
d_gene: -; abundance: many; j_gene: TRBJ2-7; v_gene: TRBV28; CDR3aa: CASSFGQSYEQYF; CDR3nt: TGTGCCAGCAGTTTTGGACAGTCCTACGAGCAGTACTTC
d_gene: -; abundance: medium-sized; j_gene: TRBJ2-3; v_gene: TRBV2; CDR3aa: CASSEGMGTDTQYF; CDR3nt: TGTGCCAGCAGTGAAGGGATGGGCACAGATACGCAGTATTTT
d_gene: -; abundance: few; j_gene: TRBJ2-7; v_gene: TRBV6-2/TRBV6-3; CDR3aa: CASSSTIPIYEQYF; CDR3nt: TGTGCCAGCAGTTCCACGATTCCAATCTACGAGCAGTACTTC
d_gene: -; abundance: few; j_gene: TRBJ1-1; v_gene: TRBV15; CDR3aa: CATSRPGGGTEAFF; CDR3nt: TGTGCCACCAGCCGACCCGGCGGGGGAACTGAAGCTTTCTTT
d_gene: TRBD2; abundance: many; j_gene: TRBJ2-1; v_gene: TRBV7-2; CDR3aa: CASSPRTSGATLNEQFF; CDR3nt: TGTGCCAGCAGCCCTCGGACTAGCGGGGCCACCCTGAATGAGCAGTTCTTC
d_gene: TRBD2; abundance: -; j_gene: TRBJ2-3; v_gene: TRBV7-3; CDR3aa: CASSLTGSGGDTQYF; CDR3nt: TGTGCCAGCAGCTTAACGGGGTCGGGGGGGGACACGCAGTATTTT
d_gene: -; abundance: -; j_gene: TRBJ2-7; v_gene: TRBV14; CDR3aa: CASSDRFLEQYF; CDR3nt: TGTGCCAGCAGCGACAGGTTTCTCGAGCAGTACTTC
d_gene: TRBD1; abundance: -; j_gene: TRBJ2-7; v_gene: TRBV19; CDR3aa: CASSTGTGTYEQYF; CDR3nt: TGTGCCAGTAGTACCGGGACAGGGACCTACGAGCAGTACTTC